Below, 31 T cell receptor beta chains from the same sample are listed, as sequenced in a study of cytomegalovirus exposure and HLA in healthy donors. The PCR contained 60 Vbeta and 13 Jbeta primers. The protocol was immunoSEQ multiplex PCR, while the TCRdb copy is restricted to in-frame clones and leaves out a portion. Here the sample spans about 160,000 clones, roughly 80% being singletons. Sequenced sample: PBMCs. The source of these receptors is a man aged 25-40 years in good health and CMV-seronegative.

This clone has only one observation. The rearrangement uses TRBV9 and TRBJ2-1; 12 bases line up with TRBD2. Germline CDR1 reads SGDLS; CDR2 reads YYNGEE. J was trimmed by 9 bases and V by 0 bases; bases with no gene match: 7. The CDR3 sequence is 16 residues long. The CDR3 reads CASSVDVLAGGFEQFF. For the CDR3, the DNA is TGTGCCAGCAGCGTAGATGTTCTAGCGGGAGGGTTTGAGCAGTTCTTC.

This rearrangement joins TRBV18 to TRBJ1-4, with 9 bases lining up with TRBD1. The J segment lost 8 bases and the V segment lost 1 base, leaving 5 bases of the junction unmatched. The CDR3 consists of 15 residues. Germline CDR1 reads KGHSH; CDR2 reads LQKENI. CDR3 amino acids: CASSPRTGEREKLFF. In DNA, the CDR3 is TGTGCCAGCTCACCACGGACAGGGGAGAGGGAAAAACTGTTTTTT.

The chain employs TRBV28 and TRBJ2-6; 7 bases line up with TRBD1. The CDR3 extends over 15 amino acids. The V gene's germline CDR1 is MDHEN and CDR2 SYDVKM. Germline trimming cut 8 bases from V and 4 bases from J; bases unmatched to any gene: 8. The DNA for the CDR3 is TGTGCCAGCGGGCTCGGGACAGACGGGGCCAACGTCCTGACTTTC. As protein: CASGLGTDGANVLTF. The whole variable domain, remainder taken from reference TRBV28 and TRBJ2-6, is DVKVTQSSRYLVKRTGEKVFLECVQDMDHENMFWYRQDPGLGLRLIYFSYDVKMKEKGDIPEGYSVSREKKERFSLILESASTNQTSMYLCASGLGTDGANVLTFGAGSRLTVL.

This clone was detected only once. V and J are TRBV27 and TRBJ2-7; 10 nucleotides align to TRBD1. The germline CDR1 and CDR2 sequences are MNHEY and SMNVEV (reference sequence). The V gene end was trimmed by 5 bases and the J gene end by 4 bases; junction bases not matched to a gene: 8. The CDR3 is made up of 15 amino acids. CDR3 sequence: CASSLAGQGLYEQYF. The CDR3 region has the DNA TGTGCCAGCAGTCTGGCGGGACAGGGGCTTTACGAGCAGTACTTC.

The chain carries TRBV6-6 and TRBJ1-3; 8 positions match TRBD1. V was pared by 5 bases and J by 5 bases, with 5 bases of the junction left unmatched. The CDR3 consists of 14 residues. Germline V CDR1 and CDR2: MNHNY, SVGAGI (reference sequence). DNA of the CDR3: TGTGCCAGCAGTCCTGACAGGGGCAGAAACACCATATATTTT. Translated: CASSPDRGRNTIYF.

This clone appeared a few times. V and J are TRBV2 and TRBJ1-5; D ambiguous. V lost 6 bases, J lost 3 bases, and 12 bases lay in between. The CDR3 spans 14 residues. Germline V lookup: CDR1 SNHLY, CDR2 FYNNEI. The CDR3 is CASSIDGDNQPQHF. DNA for the CDR3: TGTGCCAGCAGCATTGACGGAGACAATCAGCCCCAGCATTTT.

The CDR3 nucleotides are TGTGCCAGCAGCGTGGACAGGGTGACGTACGAGCAGTACTTC. Protein product: CASSVDRVTYEQYF. J is TRBJ2-7 and V is TRBV9; 8 positions match TRBD1. V dropped 2 bases and J dropped 4; count of bases not matched to a gene: 5. This CDR3 is built from 14 residues. Looked up from germline, CDR1 is SGDLS and CDR2 is YYNGEE.

The chain couples TRBV7-9 to TRBJ2-7; weak D call: TRBD2 (6 bases). The CDR3 runs 16 residues. Trimming stripped 7 bases from V and 3 bases from J, with 22 bases between. CDR1 and CDR2 from the germline V gene are SEHNR and FQNEAQ (reference sequence). The CDR3 DNA reads TGTGCCAGCATTCCTGACGGGGGACGGGGATTCTACGAGCAGTACTTC. Protein sequence: CASIPDGGRGFYEQYF.

The sample holds a few counts of this clone. The rearrangement uses TRBV28 and TRBJ2-7; TRBD2 aligns across 10 bases. Germline V gene data show CDR1 as MDHEN and CDR2 as SYDVKM. Unmatched junction bases numbered 6, after V lost 2 bases and J lost 2 bases. CDR3 length equals 16 residues. The CDR3 sequence: CASSLEGTSVTYEQYF. Written as DNA, the CDR3 is TGTGCCAGCAGTTTAGAAGGGACTAGCGTAACCTACGAGCAGTACTTC. The full variable domain, in which reference TRBV28 and TRBJ2-7 provide the parts outside the CDR3, is DVKVTQSSRYLVKRTGEKVFLECVQDMDHENMFWYRQDPGLGLRLIYFSYDVKMKEKGDIPEGYSVSREKKERFSLILESASTNQTSMYLCASSLEGTSVTYEQYFGPGTRLTVT.

This chain joins TRBV12-5 and TRBJ1-1; D remains ambiguous. The germline CDR1 and CDR2 sequences are LGHNT and FRNRAP. The V end lost 7 bases, the J end lost 7 bases, and 10 bases lay between the germline ends. This CDR3 comprises 11 residues. CDR3 residues: CASATDLEAFF. The CDR3 region has the DNA TGTGCTAGTGCTACAGACCTTGAAGCTTTCTTT.

This clone was recorded a few times. The chain uses TRBV29-1 and TRBJ1-1; TRBD1 agrees at 8 bases. Germline V gene lookup returns CDR1 SQVTM and CDR2 ANQGSEA. The CDR3 covers 13 residues. V lost 1 base to trimming and J lost 6 bases; unmatched junction nucleotides: 4. Written as DNA, the CDR3 is TGCAGCGTTGAAGGACAGGGGTTCTCTGAAGCTTTCTTT. Residues: CSVEGQGFSEAFF.

This sequence joins TRBV7-9 and TRBJ2-5; 12 nucleotides match TRBD2. The DNA matches TRBJ2-7 better at its end, which makes the J call doubtful. This CDR3 spans 15 amino acids. Germline V gene lookup returns CDR1 SEHNR and CDR2 FQNEAQ (reference sequence). In nucleotides, the CDR3 is TGTGCCAGCAGCCTGGGGACTAGCGGGTCCTACGAGCAGTACTTC. Residues: CASSLGTSGSYEQYF.

The chain carries TRBV15 and TRBJ2-5; TRBD1 is a possible D gene (5 bases). This CDR3 has 16 amino acids. Germline CDR1 reads LNHNV; CDR2 reads YYDKDF (reference sequence). V was shortened by 5 bases and J by 5 bases, with 21 bases between the two germline ends. CDR3 residues: CATSAKRSQGTETQYF. The CDR3 DNA reads TGTGCCACCAGCGCCAAGAGATCCCAGGGAACCGAGACCCAGTACTTC.

The chain uses TRBV5-1 and TRBJ1-2; TRBD1 aligns across 7 bases. The CDR3 totals 14 residues. V was clipped by 2 bases and J by 2 bases; unmatched bases: 3. CDR1 and CDR2 (germline): SGHRS, YFSETQ. CDR3 bases: TGCGCCAGCAGCTTTGAGACAGGGAACTATGGCTACACCTTC. Encoded protein: CASSFETGNYGYTF.

A few counts support this clone. The chain joins TRBV5-1 to TRBJ2-7, with TRBD1 identical over 8 bases. The length of the CDR3 is 15 residues. Germline V gene sequence: CDR1 SGHRS, CDR2 YFSETQ. With 3 bases clipped from V and 6 bases from J, the junction kept 11 bases outside the gene matches. The CDR3 sequence is CASSSQWQGAVEQYF. DNA of the CDR3: TGCGCCAGCAGCTCCCAGTGGCAGGGGGCGGTCGAGCAGTACTTC.

This sequence joins TRBV2 and TRBJ1-4, with 7 bases aligning to TRBD1. Per the germline V gene, CDR1 is SNHLY and CDR2 is FYNNEI. V gave up 6 bases and J gave up 0 bases; unmatched junction bases: 4. The CDR3 is 15 residues long. CDR3 loop: CASSRDSSTNEKLFF. The CDR3 DNA sequence: TGTGCCAGCAGCCGGGACAGCTCAACTAATGAAAAACTGTTTTTT.

This rearrangement joins TRBV7-6 to TRBJ2-1, with 10 bases identical to TRBD2. Germline trimming cut 0 bases from V and 7 bases from J; bases unmatched to any gene: 6. Germline V lookup: CDR1 SGHVS, CDR2 FNYEAQ. This CDR3 is 16 amino acids long. CDR3 nucleotides: TGTGCCAGCAGCTTAGCCGGGACTAGCGAATCAAATGAGCAGTTCTTC. This codes for CASSLAGTSESNEQFF.

The sample holds one count of this clone. This chain joins TRBV5-1 and TRBJ2-5; a possible D gene is TRBD2 (5 bases). CDR3 length: 17 residues. V was clipped by 2 bases and J by 4 bases, with 21 bases between them. In germline, CDR1 is SGHRS, CDR2 YFSETQ. CDR3 residues: CASSFTGSLLKGETQYF. Written as DNA, the CDR3 is TGCGCCAGCAGCTTCACGGGGTCCTTACTAAAGGGAGAGACCCAGTACTTC.

The chain uses TRBV11-3 and TRBJ2-3, with 12 bases lining up with TRBD2. The germline CDR1 and CDR2 sequences are SGHNT and YENEEA. The CDR3 covers 18 residues. V lost 4 bases to trimming and J lost 4 bases; unmatched junction nucleotides: 12. This CDR3 reads CASSSSSGGAPFADTQYF. The CDR3 coding sequence is TGTGCCAGCAGCTCTTCTAGCGGGGGGGCTCCCTTCGCAGATACGCAGTATTTT.

The V call is TRBV6-1, the J call TRBJ2-7, with D possibly matching TRBD1 (5 bases). This CDR3 spans 12 amino acids. Germline CDR1 reads MNHNS; CDR2 reads SASEGT. The V and J ends lost 3 bases and 2 bases respectively, with 5 bases between them. The CDR3 nucleotides read TGTGCCAGCAGTGACAGGGCCTACGAGCAGTACTTC. Its protein is CASSDRAYEQYF.

This clone was seen a few times. The CDR3 is CAWSWSAGDGYTF. CDR3 coding DNA: TGTGCCTGGAGTTGGTCGGCAGGGGATGGCTACACCTTC. The V gene is TRBV30, the J gene TRBJ1-2; D possibly corresponds to TRBD1 (6 bases). There are 13 residues in the CDR3. The V gene lost 2 bases and the J gene lost 6 bases, with 13 bases spanning the gap. The germline gives CDR1 GTSNPN, CDR2 SVGIG (reference sequence).

The chain recombines TRBV7-8 with TRBJ2-3, with 7 positions matching TRBD1. The CDR3 is 16 residues long. Germline V lookup: CDR1 SGHVS, CDR2 FQNEAQ. V was clipped by 11 bases and J by 2 bases; unmatched bases: 16. The CDR3 coding sequence is TGTGCCGTGCATGGGTTGGACAGGTCACTCACAGATACGCAGTATTTT. It encodes CAVHGLDRSLTDTQYF.

The rearrangement links TRBV27 to TRBJ2-7, with D perhaps matching TRBD1 (5 bases). Germline values: CDR1 MNHEY, CDR2 SMNVEV (reference sequence). Trimming cost V 1 base and J 5 bases, with 12 bases left between them. CDR3 length: 14 amino acids. The CDR3 bases are TGTGCCAGCAGTTTATACGGCAGGGCTCACGAGCAGTACTTC. It yields the protein CASSLYGRAHEQYF.

The chain has TRBV5-4 and TRBJ1-1, with D uncertain. Germline V lookup: CDR1 SGHNT, CDR2 YYREEE (reference sequence). The CDR3 runs 12 residues. Trimming stripped 4 bases from V and 7 bases from J, with 11 bases between. CDR3 amino acids: CASSGEEREAFF. CDR3 DNA: TGTGCCAGCAGCGGTGAGGAACGTGAAGCTTTCTTT.

The chain uses TRBV5-1 and TRBJ1-2, with D perhaps TRBD1 (5 bases). V dropped 3 bases and J dropped 0 bases, with 12 bases sitting between them. Germline V lookup: CDR1 SGHRS, CDR2 YFSETQ. The length of the CDR3 is 15 residues. CDR3 coding DNA: TGCGCCAGCAGCTCCCTAACAGGCGCTAACTATGGCTACACCTTC. As protein: CASSSLTGANYGYTF.

This sequence joins TRBV27 and TRBJ2-7; TRBD1 aligns across 7 bases. Germline lookup yields CDR1 MNHEY and CDR2 SMNVEV (reference sequence). CDR3 length: 14 residues. Trimming cost V 7 bases and J 7 bases; bases outside gene matches: 13. This chain's CDR3 is CASNRQGILGEQYF. The CDR3, as DNA: TGTGCCAGCAACCGACAGGGCATTTTGGGGGAGCAGTACTTC.

The V call is TRBV7-3, the J call TRBJ1-1; maybe TRBD1 (5 bases). The V end lost 2 bases, the J end lost 0 bases, and 7 bases lay between the germline ends. CDR1 and CDR2 from the germline V gene are SGHTA and FQGTGA. The CDR3 spans 14 residues. The CDR3 DNA reads TGTGCCAGCAGCTTACAGGGCCTGAACACTGAAGCTTTCTTT. This encodes CASSLQGLNTEAFF.

The rearrangement joins TRBV28 to TRBJ1-2; the D gene is possibly TRBD1 (6 bases). From germline, CDR1 is MDHEN and CDR2 SYDVKM. Trimming stripped 9 bases from V and 4 bases from J, with 24 bases between. The CDR3 is made up of 16 amino acids. CDR3 DNA sequence: TGTGCCAGTGTCGGACCACGATCGGGACACCCCTATGGCTACACCTTC. Its protein is CASVGPRSGHPYGYTF.

This chain connects TRBV9 to TRBJ2-1; no reliable D call. This CDR3 is built from 15 residues. CDR1 SGDLS and CDR2 YYNGEE come from the germline V gene. Trimming removed 2 bases from V and 5 bases from J, with 14 bases in between. The chain's CDR3 is CASSVSTRLNNEQFF. For the CDR3, the DNA is TGTGCCAGCAGCGTTAGCACCCGGCTTAACAATGAGCAGTTCTTC.

In the case of this clone: One junction end disagrees with the germline gene, perhaps due to a read error. The chain uses TRBV7-9 and TRBJ1-1; 7 bases map to TRBD1. Germline assignment: CDR1 SEHNR and CDR2 FQNEAQ (reference sequence). This CDR3 is built from 12 residues. CDR3 region: CSSNEGQDEAFF. The CDR3 DNA reads TGTTCCAGCAACGAAGGACAGGACGAAGCTTTCTTT.

The chain recombines TRBV28 with TRBJ2-2; perhaps TRBD1 as D (5 bases). Trimming left V 5 bases short and J 1 base short, with 11 bases between. The germline V gene has CDR1 MDHEN and CDR2 SYDVKM. The CDR3 covers 15 residues. The CDR3 protein is CASSRQRLNTGELFF. DNA of the CDR3: TGTGCCAGCAGTCGACAGCGACTGAACACCGGGGAGCTGTTTTTT.